The T cell receptor beta chain described here comes from a study of type 1 regulatory T cells. About the research overall: An in vitro protocol generated T-allo10, a Tr1-enriched, alloantigen-specific CD4 T cell product.

V gave up 6 bases and J gave up 10 bases, with 13 bases separating them. This CDR3 has 12 amino acids. The germline V gene encodes CDR1 SNHLY and CDR2 FYNNEI. Regarding the study as a whole: Type 1 regulatory T cells had a more restricted TCR repertoire than non-type 1 regulatory T cells.

At least ten counts were recorded for this clonotype. Its antigen is currently unknown. TCRdb reprocessed the reads via MiXCR and lists one record per CDR3 protein. There are approximately 42,000 distinct CDR3 sequences in the sample; 12% occur only once, and around 8% lies in the top ten. Sequencing was done on a sample of cultured non-Tr1 T cells, either the whole culture or a sorted T cell fraction (not recorded which). The V gene is TRBV2, the J gene TRBJ2-4; D remains unclear. This clonotype was sampled from a human donor in good health. The CDR3 nucleotides read TGTGCCAGCAGGGTCACTAAAGGGATTCAGTACTTC. This translates into CASRVTKGIQYF.